This paragraph covers one T cell receptor (beta chain) sequence. The specificity of this receptor is unknown. Per-nucleotide qualities are absent, and no much larger clonotype sits a single base away. Immunologically healthy infants undergoing open corrective cardiac surgery for congenital heart defects in Finland were used as donors. During surgery, a small about 0.5-1 mL aliquot of peripheral blood was collected from four of the eight donors. Genomic DNA from blood samples was extracted from all available leukocytes rather than from a fixed cell number. ACK lysis buffer was used to remove erythrocytes from the blood, and the remaining leukocytes were kept as pellets at -70 degrees C. Genomic DNA was extracted from frozen cell pellets with a QIAsymphony instrument. The immunoSEQ multiplex PCR assay was used to amplify the TCRB and TCRAD loci from a standardized amount of quality-controlled genomic DNA. Amplicons spanned the V(D)J region at a length sufficient to cover the CDR3 and identify V and J genes. Amplicon sequencing was performed on an Illumina platform through the commercial immunoSEQ service. The source study handled its data this way. Primer bias and sequencing errors were corrected as previously described, and TCRAD and TCRB were defined on the basis of the IMGT database. The repertoires were analysed using immunoSEQ Analyzer 3.0 and VDJTools for basic statistics, V/J segment usage, diversity estimates, rarefaction and pairwise overlap. To estimate diversity, the Chao1, ChaoE, Efron-Thisted, Shannon and inverse Simpson indices were applied, and diversity was also estimated on datasets down-sampled to the smallest sample. Repertoire overlap was assessed by strict matching of CDR3 nucleotide sequence, V gene and J gene, and clustering was done by Jaccard-based multidimensional scaling. TCRdb's version of the immuneACCESS table is confined to in-frame rearrangements and falls short of the full clone set. An unresolved V gene accounts for under half of the shortfall where checked; the remainder is of unknown origin. Clone size and the V and J calls come from that table; the DNA yielded D and trimming. Here the sample has approximately 49,000 clones; about 95% occur a single time. The leading ten clones occupy over 0.15% of the sample.

The sample is drawn from a study of human thymus T cells (dated by TCRdb to 2018 to 2021). At the level of the whole study: TCR alpha and beta repertoires from under 10 infant thymus samples and a few related peripheral blood samples were characterized in the study. Donor ages ranging from about 7 to 250 days were recorded, and roughly six male and a couple of female infants were included in the cohort. The research as a whole found: On average, thymus samples gave 750,000 to 950,000 unique TCRB clonotypes, whereas blood samples gave around 80,000. Both the thymic and the peripheral blood repertoires appeared to show biased V and J gene segment usage.

According to the germline V gene, CDR1 reads MDHEN and CDR2 reads SYDVKM. The CDR3 covers 12 residues, taking in both the cysteine and the phenylalanine. The sequence is cut down to CDR3 DNA, 36 bases in frame from base 1. V is reduced by 9 bases and J by 0 bases, leaving a spacing of 6 bases between them. The rearranged chain carries TRBV28 and TRBJ1-5, with the D gene not confidently named. The receptor comes from a girl under three years old with a congenital heart defect but otherwise immunologically healthy. Sequencing input: blood. The nucleotides read TGTGCCAGTCTCTCTAGCAATCAGCCCCAGCATTTT. Its translation is CASLSSNQPQHF.